This TCR beta chain was recorded in a study of vaccination and CD4 T cells after COVID-19. Sample treatment: roughly ten-day PBMC culture with coronavirus spike peptide pools or control peptides (ViraFEST assay). As for this clonotype: The antigen is undetermined.

Regarding the study as a whole: A median of approximately 90% of reactive clones, in convalescent patients, became evident only post-vaccination.

The Oncomine TCR Beta short-read assay sequenced DNA from cultured CD4+ T cells. Via MiXCR, TCRdb re-called the PCR reads, giving one row per CDR3 protein. There are about 12,000 distinct CDR3 sequences in the sample; 35% to 55% occur only once, and approximately 20% lies in the top ten. The CDR3 is 15 residues long. J lost 8 bases, V lost 4 bases, and 12 bases had no gene match. The germline CDR1 and CDR2 sequences are SGHTS and YDEGEE. Sequenced input: cultured CD4+ T cells from blood. This clonotype was obtained from a human donor with COVID-19. The chain employs TRBV5-8 and TRBJ1-5; 7 nucleotides line up with TRBD1. For the CDR3, the DNA is TGTGCCAGCAGCATAATCGGGACAGAGGGTGAGCCCCAGCATTTT. The encoded protein is CASSIIGTEGEPQHF.